The clone carrying this T cell receptor beta chain was seen a handful of times. No antigen is known for it. Germline assignment: CDR1 SEHNR and CDR2 FQNEAQ (reference sequence). After removal of 5 bases from V and 1 base from J, the junction contained 5 bases not matched to a gene. This CDR3 spans 15 amino acids. Using a J-beta primer mix together with a sample-barcoded 5' primer, a second PCR was run for about 7 to 12 cycles. TCRdb itself ran the 5' RACE reads through MiXCR, one entry per CDR3 protein. The table records 800,000 to 950,000 distinct CDR3 sequences, around 29% of them present only once. This sample stems from a study of blood T cells in healthy people across ages. Points from the study as a whole: Diversity estimates from one million T cells were considered underestimates.

A further study also used this sample, focusing on T cells of mothers and their children. That publication notes: A few healthy Caucasian mothers gave samples, and so did their six children.

This clonotype was obtained from a woman in her thirties or forties in good health. What was sequenced was blood. The chain links TRBV7-9 to TRBJ1-1; 9 bases are shared with TRBD1. The CDR3 loop is CASSVTGGRNTEAFF. DNA of the CDR3: TGTGCCAGCAGCGTAACAGGGGGCCGGAACACTGAAGCTTTCTTT.